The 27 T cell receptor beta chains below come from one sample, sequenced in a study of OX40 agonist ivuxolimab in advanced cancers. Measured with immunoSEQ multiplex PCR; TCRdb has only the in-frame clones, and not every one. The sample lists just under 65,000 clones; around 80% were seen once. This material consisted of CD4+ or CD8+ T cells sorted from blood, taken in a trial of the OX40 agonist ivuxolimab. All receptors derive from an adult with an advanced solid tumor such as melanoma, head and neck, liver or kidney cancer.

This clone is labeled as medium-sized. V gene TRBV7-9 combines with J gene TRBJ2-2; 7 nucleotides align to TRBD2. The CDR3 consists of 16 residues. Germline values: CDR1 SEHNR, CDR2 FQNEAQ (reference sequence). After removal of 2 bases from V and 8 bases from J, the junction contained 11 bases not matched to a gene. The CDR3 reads CASSLTLAAKTGELFF. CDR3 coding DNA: TGTGCCAGCAGCTTAACGCTAGCGGCAAAAACTGGGGAGCTGTTTTTT.

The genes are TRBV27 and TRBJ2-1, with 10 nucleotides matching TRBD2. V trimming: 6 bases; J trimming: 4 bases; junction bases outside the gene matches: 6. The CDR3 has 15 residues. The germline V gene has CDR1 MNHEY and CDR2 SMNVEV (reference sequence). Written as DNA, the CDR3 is TGTGCCAGCAGGGAACTAGCGGGAATATACAATGAGCAGTTCTTC. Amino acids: CASRELAGIYNEQFF.

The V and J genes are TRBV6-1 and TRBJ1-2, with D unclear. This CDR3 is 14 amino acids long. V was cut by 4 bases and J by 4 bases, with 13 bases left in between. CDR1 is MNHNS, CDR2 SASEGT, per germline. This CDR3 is CASSGRDLRYGYTF. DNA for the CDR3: TGTGCCAGCAGTGGTCGGGATCTGCGCTATGGCTACACCTTC.

For the CDR3, the DNA is TGTGCCAGCTCACGACTAGAAGGGACCCAGTACTTC. Translation: CASSRLEGTQYF. The chain recombines TRBV18 with TRBJ2-5, with D perhaps matching TRBD2 (6 bases). CDR1 is KGHSH, CDR2 LQKENI, per germline. The V end was cut by 4 bases, the J end by 7 bases, with 10 bases between. This CDR3 region has 12 residues.

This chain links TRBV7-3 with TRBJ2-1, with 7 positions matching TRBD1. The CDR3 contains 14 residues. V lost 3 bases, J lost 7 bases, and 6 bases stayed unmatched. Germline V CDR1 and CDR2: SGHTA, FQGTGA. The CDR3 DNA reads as TGTGCCAGCAGCTTTATAACAGGGGCTAATGAGCAGTTCTTC. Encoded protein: CASSFITGANEQFF.

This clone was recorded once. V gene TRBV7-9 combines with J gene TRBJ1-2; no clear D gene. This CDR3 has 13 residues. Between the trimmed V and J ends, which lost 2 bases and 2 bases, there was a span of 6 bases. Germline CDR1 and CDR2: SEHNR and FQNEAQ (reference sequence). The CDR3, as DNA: TGTGCCAGCAGCTTAAATCAAAACTATGGCTACACCTTC. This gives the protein CASSLNQNYGYTF.

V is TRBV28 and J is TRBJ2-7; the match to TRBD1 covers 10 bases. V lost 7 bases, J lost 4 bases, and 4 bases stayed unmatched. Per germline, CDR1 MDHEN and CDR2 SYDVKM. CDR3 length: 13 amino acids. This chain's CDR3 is CASTGQGGYEQYF. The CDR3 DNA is TGTGCCAGCACCGGACAGGGGGGGTACGAGCAGTACTTC.

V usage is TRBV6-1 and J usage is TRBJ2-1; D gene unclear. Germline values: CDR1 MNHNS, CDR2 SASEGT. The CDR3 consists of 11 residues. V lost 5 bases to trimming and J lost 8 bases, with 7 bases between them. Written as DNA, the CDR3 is TGTGCCAGCAGTTCCCGGGATGAGCAGTTCTTC. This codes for CASSSRDEQFF.

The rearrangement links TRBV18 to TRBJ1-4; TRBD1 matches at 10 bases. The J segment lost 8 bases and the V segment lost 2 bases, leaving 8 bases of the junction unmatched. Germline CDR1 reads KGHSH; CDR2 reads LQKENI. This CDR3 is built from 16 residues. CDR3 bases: TGTGCCAGCTCACCAAGTGGAGAGACAGGGGGCGAAAAACTGTTTTTT. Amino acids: CASSPSGETGGEKLFF.

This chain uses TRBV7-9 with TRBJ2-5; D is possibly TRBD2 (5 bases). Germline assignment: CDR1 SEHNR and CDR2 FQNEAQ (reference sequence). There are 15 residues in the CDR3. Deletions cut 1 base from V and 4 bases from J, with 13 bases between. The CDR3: CASSLGGHVAETQYF. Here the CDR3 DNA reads TGTGCCAGCAGCTTAGGAGGGCACGTTGCAGAGACCCAGTACTTC.

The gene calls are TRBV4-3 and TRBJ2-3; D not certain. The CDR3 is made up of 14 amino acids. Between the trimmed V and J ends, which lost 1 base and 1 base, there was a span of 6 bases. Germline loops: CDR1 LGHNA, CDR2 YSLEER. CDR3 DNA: TGCGCCAGCAGCCAAGGGGTAGGCACAGATACGCAGTATTTT. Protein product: CASSQGVGTDTQYF.

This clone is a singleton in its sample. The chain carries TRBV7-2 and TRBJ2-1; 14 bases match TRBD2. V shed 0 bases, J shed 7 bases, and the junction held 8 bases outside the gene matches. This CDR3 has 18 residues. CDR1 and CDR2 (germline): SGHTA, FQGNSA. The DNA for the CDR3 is TGTGCCAGCAGCTTAGCCAGAATGACTAGCGGGGGGGCTAATGAGCAGTTCTTC. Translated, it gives CASSLARMTSGGANEQFF.

The CDR3 sequence is CASSLVAGGLQETQYF. CDR3 nucleotides: TGTGCCAGCAGCTTAGTGGCAGGGGGTTTACAAGAGACCCAGTACTTC. The chain combines TRBV7-6 with TRBJ2-5, with 7 bases aligning to TRBD1. Trimming removed 1 base from V and 2 bases from J; junction bases left unmatched: 7. Germline CDR1 and CDR2: SGHVS and FNYEAQ. This CDR3 has 16 amino acids.

CDR3 DNA sequence: TGCGCCAGCAGCCCCCTAGCGGGAGCAGGCGGGGAGCTGTTTTTT. It translates to CASSPLAGAGGELFF. The chain employs TRBV4-3 and TRBJ2-2; 10 bases fit TRBD2. Trimming removed 4 bases from V and 7 bases from J; junction bases left unmatched: 6. In germline, CDR1 is LGHNA, CDR2 YSLEER. The CDR3 length is 15 residues.

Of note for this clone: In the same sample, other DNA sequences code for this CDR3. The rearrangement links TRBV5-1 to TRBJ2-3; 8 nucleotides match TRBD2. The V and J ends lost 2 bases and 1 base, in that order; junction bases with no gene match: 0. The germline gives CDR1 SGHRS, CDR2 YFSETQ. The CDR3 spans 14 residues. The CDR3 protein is CASSLAGGTDTQYF. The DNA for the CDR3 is TGCGCCAGCAGCTTAGCGGGGGGCACAGATACGCAGTATTTT.

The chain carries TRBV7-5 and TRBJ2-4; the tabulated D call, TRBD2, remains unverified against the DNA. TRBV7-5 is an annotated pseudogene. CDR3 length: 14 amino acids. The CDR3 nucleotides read TGTGTCAGAAGGGTAGCGGGGGAGAAAAACATTCAGTACTTC. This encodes CVRRVAGEKNIQYF.

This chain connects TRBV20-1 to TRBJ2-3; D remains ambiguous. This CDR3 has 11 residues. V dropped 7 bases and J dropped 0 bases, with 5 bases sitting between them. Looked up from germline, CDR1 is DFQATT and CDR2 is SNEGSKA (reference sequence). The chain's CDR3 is CSGSSTDTQYF. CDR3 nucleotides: TGCAGTGGTTCTAGCACAGATACGCAGTATTTT.

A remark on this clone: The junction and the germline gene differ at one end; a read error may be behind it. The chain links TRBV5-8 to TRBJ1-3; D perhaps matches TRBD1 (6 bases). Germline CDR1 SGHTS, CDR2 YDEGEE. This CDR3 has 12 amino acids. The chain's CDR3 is CASSLGDTRKGF. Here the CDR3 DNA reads TGTGCCAGCAGCTTGGGGGACACTAGGAAAGGCTTT.

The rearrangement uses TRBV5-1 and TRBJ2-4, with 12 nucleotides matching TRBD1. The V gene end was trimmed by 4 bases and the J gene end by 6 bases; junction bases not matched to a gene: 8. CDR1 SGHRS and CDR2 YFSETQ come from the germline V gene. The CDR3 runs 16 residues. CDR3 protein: CASSVGTGGGINIQYF. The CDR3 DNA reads TGCGCCAGCAGCGTCGGGACAGGGGGCGGTATAAACATTCAGTACTTC.

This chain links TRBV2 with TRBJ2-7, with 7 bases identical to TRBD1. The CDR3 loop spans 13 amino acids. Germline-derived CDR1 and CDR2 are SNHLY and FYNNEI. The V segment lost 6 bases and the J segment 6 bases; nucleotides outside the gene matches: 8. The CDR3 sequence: CASRADRVSEQYF. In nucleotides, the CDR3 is TGTGCCAGCAGGGCCGACAGGGTATCCGAGCAGTACTTC.

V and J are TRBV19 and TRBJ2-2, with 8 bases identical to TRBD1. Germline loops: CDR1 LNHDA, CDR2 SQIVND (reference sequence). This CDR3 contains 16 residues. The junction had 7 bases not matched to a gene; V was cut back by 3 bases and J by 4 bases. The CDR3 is CASSIGQGVGTGELFF. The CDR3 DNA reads TGTGCCAGTAGTATCGGACAGGGTGTCGGCACCGGGGAGCTGTTTTTT.

CDR3 in DNA: TGTGCCTGGAGTGCTCACGGACGGGCAACAGATACGCAGTATTTT. Protein sequence: CAWSAHGRATDTQYF. The chain joins TRBV30 to TRBJ2-3; no firm D call. Germline CDR1 is GTSNPN and CDR2 is SVGIG (reference sequence). CDR3 length equals 15 residues. V lost 1 base, J lost 3 bases, and 14 bases lay in between.

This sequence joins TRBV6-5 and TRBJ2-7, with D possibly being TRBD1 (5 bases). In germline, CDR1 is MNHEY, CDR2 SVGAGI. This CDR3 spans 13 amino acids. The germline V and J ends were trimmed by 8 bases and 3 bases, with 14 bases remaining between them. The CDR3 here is CASSPLRGYEQYF. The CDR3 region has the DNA TGTGCCAGCTCCCCCCTAAGGGGCTACGAGCAGTACTTC.

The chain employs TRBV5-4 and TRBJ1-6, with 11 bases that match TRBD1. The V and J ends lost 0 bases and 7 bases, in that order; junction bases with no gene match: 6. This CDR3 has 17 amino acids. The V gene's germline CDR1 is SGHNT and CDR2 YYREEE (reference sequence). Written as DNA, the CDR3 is TGTGCCAGCAGCTTGGATGGACAGGGGGCAAGAAATTCACCCCTCCACTTT. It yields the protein CASSLDGQGARNSPLHF.

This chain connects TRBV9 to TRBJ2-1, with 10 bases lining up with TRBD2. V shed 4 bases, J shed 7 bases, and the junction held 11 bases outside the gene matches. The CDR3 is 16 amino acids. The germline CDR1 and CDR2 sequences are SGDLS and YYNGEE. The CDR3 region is CASSPSISGGNNEQFF. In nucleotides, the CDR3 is TGTGCCAGCAGCCCGTCGATTAGCGGGGGGAATAATGAGCAGTTCTTC.

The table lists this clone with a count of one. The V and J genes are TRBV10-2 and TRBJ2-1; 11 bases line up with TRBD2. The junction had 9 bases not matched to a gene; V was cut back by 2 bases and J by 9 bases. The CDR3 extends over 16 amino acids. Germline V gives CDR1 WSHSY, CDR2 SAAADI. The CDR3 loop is CASSEVAGGPFSEQFF. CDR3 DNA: TGCGCCAGCAGTGAGGTAGCGGGGGGGCCGTTCAGTGAGCAGTTCTTC.

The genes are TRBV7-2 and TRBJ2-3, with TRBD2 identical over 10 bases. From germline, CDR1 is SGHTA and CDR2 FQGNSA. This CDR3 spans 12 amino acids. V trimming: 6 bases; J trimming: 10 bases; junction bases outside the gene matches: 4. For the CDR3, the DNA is TGTGCCAGCAGGTCGAGCGGGGGGGCGCAGTATTTT. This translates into CASRSSGGAQYF.